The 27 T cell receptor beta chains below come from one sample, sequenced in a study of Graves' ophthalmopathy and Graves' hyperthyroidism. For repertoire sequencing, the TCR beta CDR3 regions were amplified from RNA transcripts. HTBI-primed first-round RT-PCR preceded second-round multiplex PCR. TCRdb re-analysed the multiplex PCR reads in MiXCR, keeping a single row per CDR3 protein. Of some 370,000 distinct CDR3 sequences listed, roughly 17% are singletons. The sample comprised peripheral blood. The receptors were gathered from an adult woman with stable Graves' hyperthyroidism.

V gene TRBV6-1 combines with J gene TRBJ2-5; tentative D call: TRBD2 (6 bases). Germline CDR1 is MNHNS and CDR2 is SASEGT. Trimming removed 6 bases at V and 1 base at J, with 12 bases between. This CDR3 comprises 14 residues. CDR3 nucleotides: TGTGCCAGCAGCGCATCGGGAGTCCAAGAGACCCAGTACTTC. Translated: CASSASGVQETQYF.

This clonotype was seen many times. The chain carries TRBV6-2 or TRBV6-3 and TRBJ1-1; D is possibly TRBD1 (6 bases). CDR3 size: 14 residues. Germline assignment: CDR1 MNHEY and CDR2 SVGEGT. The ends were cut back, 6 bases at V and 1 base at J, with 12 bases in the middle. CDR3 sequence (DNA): TGTGCCAGCAGGAACAGGGCGGGGAACACTGAAGCTTTCTTT. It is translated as CASRNRAGNTEAFF.

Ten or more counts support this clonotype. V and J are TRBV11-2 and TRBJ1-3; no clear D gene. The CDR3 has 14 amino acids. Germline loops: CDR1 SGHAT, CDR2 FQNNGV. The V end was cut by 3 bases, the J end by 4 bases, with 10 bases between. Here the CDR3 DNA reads TGTGCCAGCAGCTTTTCTTCCGGGGGAAACACCATATATTTT. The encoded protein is CASSFSSGGNTIYF.

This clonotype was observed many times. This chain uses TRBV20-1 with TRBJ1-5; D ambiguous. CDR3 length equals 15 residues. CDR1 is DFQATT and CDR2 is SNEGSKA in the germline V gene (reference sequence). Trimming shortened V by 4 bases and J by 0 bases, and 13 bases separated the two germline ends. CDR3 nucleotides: TGCAGTGCTACCGTAGGAGTTTATAGCAATCAGCCCCAGCATTTT. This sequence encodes CSATVGVYSNQPQHF.

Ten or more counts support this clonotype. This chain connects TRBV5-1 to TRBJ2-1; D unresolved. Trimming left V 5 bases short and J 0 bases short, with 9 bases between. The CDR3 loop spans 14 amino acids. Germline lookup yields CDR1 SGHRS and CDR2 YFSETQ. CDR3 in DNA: TGCGCCAGCAGAGTCCCGAGCTCCTACAATGAGCAGTTCTTC. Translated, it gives CASRVPSSYNEQFF.

The CDR3 here is CATSDPWGYTF. The CDR3 DNA sequence: TGTGCCACCAGTGATCCGTGGGGCTACACCTTC. The V and J genes are TRBV24-1 and TRBJ1-2; D gene uncertain. The ends were cut back, 3 bases at V and 8 bases at J, with 6 bases in the middle. The CDR3 is 11 residues long. Germline CDR1 reads KGHDR; CDR2 reads SFDVKD.

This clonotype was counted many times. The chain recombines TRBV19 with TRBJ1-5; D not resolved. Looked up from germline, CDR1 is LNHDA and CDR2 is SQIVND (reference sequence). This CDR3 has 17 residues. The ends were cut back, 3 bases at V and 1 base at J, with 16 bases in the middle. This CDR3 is CASSIMGNPKSNQPQHF. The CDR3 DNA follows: TGTGCCAGTAGTATTATGGGGAACCCTAAAAGCAATCAGCCCCAGCATTTT.

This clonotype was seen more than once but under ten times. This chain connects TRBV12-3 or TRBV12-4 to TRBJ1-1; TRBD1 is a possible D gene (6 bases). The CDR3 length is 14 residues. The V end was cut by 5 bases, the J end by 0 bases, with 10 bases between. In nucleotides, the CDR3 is TGTGCCAGCAGTAACAGGGCAGTGAACACTGAAGCTTTCTTT. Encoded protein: CASSNRAVNTEAFF.

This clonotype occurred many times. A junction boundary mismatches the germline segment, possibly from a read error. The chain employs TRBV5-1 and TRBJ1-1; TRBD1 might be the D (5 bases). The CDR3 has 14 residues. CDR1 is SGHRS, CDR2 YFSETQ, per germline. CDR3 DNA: TGTGCCAGCTCCCTCGACAGTATGAACACTGAAGCTTTCTTT. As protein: CASSLDSMNTEAFF.

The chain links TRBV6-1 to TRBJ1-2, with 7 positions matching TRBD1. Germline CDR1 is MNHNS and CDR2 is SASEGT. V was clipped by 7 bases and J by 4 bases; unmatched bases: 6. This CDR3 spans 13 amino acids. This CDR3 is CASIRGRGYGYTF. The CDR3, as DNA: TGTGCCAGCATAAGGGGGCGCGGCTATGGCTACACCTTC.

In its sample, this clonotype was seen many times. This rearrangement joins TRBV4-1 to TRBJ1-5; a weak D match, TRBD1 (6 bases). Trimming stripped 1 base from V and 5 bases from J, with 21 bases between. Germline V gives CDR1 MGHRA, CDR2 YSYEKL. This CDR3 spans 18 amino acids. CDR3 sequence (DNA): TGCGCCAGCAGCCAAGTCGGGTTAAGGTCAGGGGATTATCAGCCCCAGCATTTT. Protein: CASSQVGLRSGDYQPQHF.

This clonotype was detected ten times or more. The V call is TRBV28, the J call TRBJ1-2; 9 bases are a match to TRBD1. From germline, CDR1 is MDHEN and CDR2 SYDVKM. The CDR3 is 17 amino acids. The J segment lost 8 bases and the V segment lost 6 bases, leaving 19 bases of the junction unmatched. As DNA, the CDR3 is TGTGCCAGCAGACGTCGGGACAGGGTACGGGGCCTTCAGGGCTACACCTTC. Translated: CASRRRDRVRGLQGYTF.

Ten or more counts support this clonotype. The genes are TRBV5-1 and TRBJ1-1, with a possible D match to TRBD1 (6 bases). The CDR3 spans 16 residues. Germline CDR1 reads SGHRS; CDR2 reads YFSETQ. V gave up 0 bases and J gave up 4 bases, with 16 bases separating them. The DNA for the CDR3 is TGCGCCAGCAGCTTGGACCAACAGGGAATAGGCACTGAAGCTTTCTTT. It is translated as CASSLDQQGIGTEAFF.

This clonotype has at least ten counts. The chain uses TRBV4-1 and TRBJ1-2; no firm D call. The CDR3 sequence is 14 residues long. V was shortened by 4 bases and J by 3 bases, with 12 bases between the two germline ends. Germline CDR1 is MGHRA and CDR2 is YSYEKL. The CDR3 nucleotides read TGCGCCAGCAGCCCCTCGCCTTTGGACTATGGCTACACCTTC. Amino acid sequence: CASSPSPLDYGYTF.

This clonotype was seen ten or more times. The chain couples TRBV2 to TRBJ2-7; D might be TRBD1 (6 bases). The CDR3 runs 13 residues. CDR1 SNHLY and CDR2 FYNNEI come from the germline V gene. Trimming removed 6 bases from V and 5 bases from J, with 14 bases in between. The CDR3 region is CASRPGTRDEQYF. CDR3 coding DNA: TGTGCCAGCAGGCCCGGGACAAGGGACGAGCAGTACTTC.

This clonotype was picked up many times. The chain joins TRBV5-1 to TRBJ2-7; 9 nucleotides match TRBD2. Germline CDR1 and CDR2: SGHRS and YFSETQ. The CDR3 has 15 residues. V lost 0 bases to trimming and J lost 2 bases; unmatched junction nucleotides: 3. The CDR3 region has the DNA TGCGCCAGCAGCTTGGTTAGCGGGAGCCCCTACGAGCAGTACTTC. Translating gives CASSLVSGSPYEQYF. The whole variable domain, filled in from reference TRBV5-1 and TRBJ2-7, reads KAGVTQTPRYLIKTRGQQVTLSCSPISGHRSVSWYQQTPGQGLQFLFEYFSETQRNKGNFPGRFSGRQFSNSRSEMNVSTLELGDSALYLCASSLVSGSPYEQYFGPGTRLTVT.

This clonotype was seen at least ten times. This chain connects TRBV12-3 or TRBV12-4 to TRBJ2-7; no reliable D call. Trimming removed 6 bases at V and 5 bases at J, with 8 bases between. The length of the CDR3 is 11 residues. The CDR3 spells CASSYLNEQYF. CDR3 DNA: TGTGCCAGCAGCTATTTAAACGAGCAGTACTTC.

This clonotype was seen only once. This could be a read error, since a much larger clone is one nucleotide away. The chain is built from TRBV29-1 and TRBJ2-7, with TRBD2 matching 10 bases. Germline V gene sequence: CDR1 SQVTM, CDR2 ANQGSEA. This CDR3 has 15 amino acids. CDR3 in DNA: TGCAGCGTTGAACTAGCGGGAGTCGAAAGCTACGATCAGTACTTC. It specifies CSVELAGVESYDQYF.

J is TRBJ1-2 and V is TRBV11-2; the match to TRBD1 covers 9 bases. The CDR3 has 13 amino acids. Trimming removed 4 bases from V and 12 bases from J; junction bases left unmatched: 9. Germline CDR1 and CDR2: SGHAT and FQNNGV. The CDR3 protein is CASSSRTGDGHTF. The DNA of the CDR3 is TGTGCCAGCAGCTCCCGGACAGGGGACGGCCACACCTTC. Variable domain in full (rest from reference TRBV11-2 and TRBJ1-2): EAGVAQSPRYKIIEKRQSVAFWCNPISGHATLYWYQQILGQGPKLLIQFQNNGVVDDSQLPKDRFSAERLKGVDSTLKIQPAKLEDSAVYLCASSSRTGDGHTFGSGTRLTVV.

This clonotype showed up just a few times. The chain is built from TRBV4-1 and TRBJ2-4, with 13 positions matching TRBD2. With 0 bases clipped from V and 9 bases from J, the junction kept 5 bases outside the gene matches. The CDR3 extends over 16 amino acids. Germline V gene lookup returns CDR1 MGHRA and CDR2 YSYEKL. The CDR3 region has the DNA TGCGCCAGCAGCCAAGACCGGACTAGCGGGAGTCTCATTCAGTACTTC. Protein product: CASSQDRTSGSLIQYF.

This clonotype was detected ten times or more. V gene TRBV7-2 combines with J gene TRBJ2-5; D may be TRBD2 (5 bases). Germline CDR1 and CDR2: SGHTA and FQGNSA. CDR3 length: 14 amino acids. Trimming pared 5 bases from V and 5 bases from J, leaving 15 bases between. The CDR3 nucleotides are TGTGCCAGCAGCGCCAGCGGCCTAGGGGAGACCCAGTACTTC. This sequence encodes CASSASGLGETQYF. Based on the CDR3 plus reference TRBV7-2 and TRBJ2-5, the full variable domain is GAGVSQSPSNKVTEKGKDVELRCDPISGHTALYWYRQSLGQGLEFLIYFQGNSAPDKSGLPSDRFSAERTGGSVSTLTIQRTQQEDSAVYLCASSASGLGETQYFGPGTRLLVL.

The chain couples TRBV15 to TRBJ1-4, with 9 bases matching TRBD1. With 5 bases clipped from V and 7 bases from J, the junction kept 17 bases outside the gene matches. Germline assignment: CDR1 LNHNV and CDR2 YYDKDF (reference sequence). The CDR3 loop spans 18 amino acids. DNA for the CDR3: TGTGCCACCAGCCCTACTCCCGGGGCAGGACAGGGGTTTGAAAAACTGTTTTTT. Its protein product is CATSPTPGAGQGFEKLFF.

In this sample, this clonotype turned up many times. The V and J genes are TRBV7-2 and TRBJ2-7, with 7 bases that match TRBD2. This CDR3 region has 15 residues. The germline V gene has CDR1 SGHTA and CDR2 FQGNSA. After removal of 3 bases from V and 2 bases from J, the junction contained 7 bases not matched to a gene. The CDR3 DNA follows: TGTGCCAGCAGCTTCTCGGGCGGGAGTCCCTACGAGCAGTACTTC. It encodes CASSFSGGSPYEQYF.

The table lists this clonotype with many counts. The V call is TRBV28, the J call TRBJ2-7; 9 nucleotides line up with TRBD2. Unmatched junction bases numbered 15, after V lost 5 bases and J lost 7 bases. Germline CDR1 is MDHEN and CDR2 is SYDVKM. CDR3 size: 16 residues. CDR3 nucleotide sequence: TGTGCCAGCAGTCCTCCCGTAGTAGCGGGAGTCTGGGAGCAGTACTTC. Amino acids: CASSPPVVAGVWEQYF. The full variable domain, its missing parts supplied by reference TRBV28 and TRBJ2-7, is DVKVTQSSRYLVKRTGEKVFLECVQDMDHENMFWYRQDPGLGLRLIYFSYDVKMKEKGDIPEGYSVSREKKERFSLILESASTNQTSMYLCASSPPVVAGVWEQYFGPGTRLTVT.

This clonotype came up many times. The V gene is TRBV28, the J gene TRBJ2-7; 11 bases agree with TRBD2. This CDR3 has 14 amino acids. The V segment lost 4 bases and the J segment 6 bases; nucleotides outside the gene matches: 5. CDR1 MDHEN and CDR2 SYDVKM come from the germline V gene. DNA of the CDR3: TGTGCCAGCAGTTCCCTAGCGGGAGGTTTCGAGCAGTACTTC. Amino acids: CASSSLAGGFEQYF.

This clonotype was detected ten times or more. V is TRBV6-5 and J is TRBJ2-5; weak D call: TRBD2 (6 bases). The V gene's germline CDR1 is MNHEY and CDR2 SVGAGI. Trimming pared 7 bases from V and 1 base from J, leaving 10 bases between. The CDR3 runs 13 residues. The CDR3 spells CASTLRGQETQYF. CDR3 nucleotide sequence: TGTGCCAGCACTTTGCGGGGCCAAGAGACCCAGTACTTC.

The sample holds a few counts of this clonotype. CDR3: CASSRTAGRSSSYNEQFF. The CDR3 DNA follows: TGTGCCAGCAGCCGAACCGCCGGGAGGTCGAGCTCCTACAATGAGCAGTTCTTC. J is TRBJ2-1 and V is TRBV2; 7 positions agree with TRBD2. The V and J ends lost 6 bases and 0 bases, in that order; junction bases with no gene match: 14. The CDR3 totals 18 residues. Germline CDR1 is SNHLY and CDR2 is FYNNEI. Based on the CDR3 plus reference TRBV2 and TRBJ2-1, the full variable domain is EPEVTQTPSHQVTQMGQEVILRCVPISNHLYFYWYRQILGQKVEFLVSFYNNEISEKSEIFDDQFSVERPDGSNFTLKIRSTKLEDSAMYFCASSRTAGRSSSYNEQFFGPGTRLTVL.